Listed here are 9 T cell receptor beta chains from one sample, sequenced in a study of T cell repertoires in cytomegalovirus infection. A single record per CDR3 protein comes from TCRdb applying MiXCR to the reads. The repertoire holds about 770,000 distinct CDR3 sequences, almost 30% seen once, with around 13% in the top ten. These TCRs' antigens remain unknown. This specimen consisted of cultured CD8+ T cells from PBMCs, obtained from culture after CMV antigen stimulation. The source is a human donor in good health (CMV status not recorded). Some clones in this sample may be carry-over from other donors' samples.

In its sample, this clonotype ranks as large. The chain carries TRBV7-8 and TRBJ2-7, with 12 positions matching TRBD2. The junction had 1 base not matched to a gene; V was cut back by 5 bases and J by 5 bases. The CDR3 spans 13 residues. Germline CDR1 is SGHVS and CDR2 is FQNEAQ. DNA of the CDR3: TGTGCCAGCAGCCGACTAGCGGGGGACGAGCAGTACTTC. Amino acid sequence: CASSRLAGDEQYF.

This chain joins TRBV5-4 and TRBJ2-2; unclear D gene. CDR3 length: 13 residues. The ends were cut back, 5 bases at V and 4 bases at J, with 9 bases in the middle. Germline V gene data show CDR1 as SGHNT and CDR2 as YYREEE (reference sequence). CDR3 region: CASRPYSTGELFF. In DNA form, the CDR3 reads TGTGCCAGCAGACCCTATTCCACCGGGGAGCTGTTTTTT.

As concerns this clonotype: Germline is not matched at one junction end, which may reflect a read error. J is TRBJ2-3 and V is TRBV7-7; 8 bases match TRBD2. This CDR3 comprises 17 residues. Germline V gene sequence: CDR1 SSHAT, CDR2 FNYEAQ (reference sequence). The CDR3 region is CASSLAVLAEPTDTQYF. Written as DNA, the CDR3 is TGTGCTAGCAGCTTAGCGGTACTAGCGGAGCCCACAGATACGCAGTATTTT.

The gene calls are TRBV6-5 and TRBJ2-2; D might be TRBD1 or TRBD2, each matching 5 bases. Between the trimmed V and J ends, which lost 5 bases and 1 base, there was a span of 14 bases. The CDR3 has 16 residues. CDR1 is MNHEY and CDR2 is SVGAGI in the germline V gene. This CDR3 is CASSLGGRVNTGELFF. The CDR3 DNA reads TGTGCCAGCAGTCTAGGAGGCAGGGTGAACACCGGGGAGCTGTTTTTT.

This clonotype was observed at least ten times. This chain uses TRBV7-2 with TRBJ1-3; D is ambiguous. Trimming cost V 1 base and J 0 bases, with 19 bases left between them. Germline CDR1 and CDR2: SGHTA and FQGNSA. This CDR3 region has 19 residues. The CDR3 nucleotides read TGTGCCAGCAGCTTAGATTCAGTGGCCGTTCACACCTCTGGAAACACCATATATTTT. It encodes CASSLDSVAVHTSGNTIYF.

This clonotype was detected only a few times. CDR3 sequence: CASRPGSGENYGYTF. The CDR3 nucleotides are TGCGCCAGCCGCCCCGGTTCAGGCGAAAACTATGGCTACACCTTC. J is TRBJ1-2 and V is TRBV10-2; D is ambiguous. V was shortened by 8 bases and J by 2 bases, with 18 bases between the two germline ends. The CDR3 totals 15 residues. Germline CDR1 is WSHSY and CDR2 is SAAADI.

The gene calls are TRBV6-2 or TRBV6-3 and TRBJ1-5; D perhaps matches TRBD1 (5 bases). Trimming shortened V by 2 bases and J by 4 bases, and 15 bases separated the two germline ends. CDR1 and CDR2 (germline): MNHEY, SVGEGT. CDR3 length equals 16 residues. The CDR3 region has the DNA TGTGCCAGCAGTTACGGCGCGGTCGGGGCAAATCAGCCCCAGCATTTT. Encoded protein: CASSYGAVGANQPQHF.

This clonotype was observed a few times. The chain links TRBV7-2 to TRBJ2-7; D unresolved. This CDR3 contains 14 residues. CDR1 and CDR2 from the germline V gene are SGHTA and FQGNSA. V lost 4 bases and J 0 bases, leaving 10 bases between the germline ends. The chain's CDR3 is CASSSSGSSYEQYV. The CDR3 nucleotides are TGTGCCAGCAGCTCCTCAGGTTCCTCCTACGAGCAGTACGTC.

The rearrangement uses TRBV5-5 and TRBJ2-1; TRBD1 aligns across 10 bases. The trim removed 2 bases at V and 5 bases at J, leaving 7 bases unmatched. This CDR3 is built from 16 residues. Germline V gene sequence: CDR1 SGHKS, CDR2 YYEKEE (reference sequence). The DNA of the CDR3 is TGTGCCAGCAGCTTTTCAGGGACAGGGGCCAACAATGAGCAGTTCTTC. This translates into CASSFSGTGANNEQFF.